Listed here are 10 T cell receptor beta chains from one sample, sequenced in a study of CD8 T cells in Susac syndrome. Random hexamers were used to reverse transcribe the RNA input (about 0.5 to 1 ug). TCRdb analysed the immunoSEQ multiplex PCR reads with MiXCR anew, one entry per CDR3 protein. The sample consists of about 90,000 distinct CDR3 sequences, about 93% of them appearing once. The sequencing sample was made of CD8+ T cells from PBMCs. These TCRs come from a human donor in good health.

The rearrangement links TRBV11-2 to TRBJ2-5; TRBD1 aligns across 8 bases. The CDR3 runs 15 residues. The trim removed 5 bases at V and 3 bases at J, leaving 8 bases unmatched. The V gene's germline CDR1 is SGHAT and CDR2 FQNNGV. CDR3 coding DNA: TGTGCCAGCAGCCCTTACCCGGACAGGGAAGAGACCCAGTACTTC. This sequence encodes CASSPYPDREETQYF.

The V call is TRBV12-3 or TRBV12-4, the J call TRBJ2-5; 14 bases are shared with TRBD2. The CDR3 runs to 16 residues. V trimming: 4 bases; J trimming: 5 bases; junction bases outside the gene matches: 6. The CDR3 DNA is TGTGCCAGCAGTTCCGGGACTAGCGGGGGATCCGAGACCCAGTACTTC. As protein: CASSSGTSGGSETQYF.

The chain has TRBV6-2 or TRBV6-3 and TRBJ2-3; D is unresolved. This CDR3 spans 14 amino acids. The V and J ends lost 2 bases and 6 bases respectively, with 12 bases between them. Germline CDR1 is MNHEY and CDR2 is SVGEGT. The CDR3: CASSYDLTWDTQYF. The CDR3 bases are TGTGCCAGCAGTTACGACTTGACCTGGGATACGCAGTATTTT.

The V gene is TRBV6-1, the J gene TRBJ1-2; no definite D call. The germline V and J ends were trimmed by 1 base and 4 bases, with 7 bases remaining between them. The germline V gene encodes CDR1 MNHNS and CDR2 SASEGT. This CDR3 contains 13 residues. The CDR3, as DNA: TGTGCCAGCAGTGAAGGGCTGGGCTATGGCTACACCTTC. Translation: CASSEGLGYGYTF.

This chain joins TRBV29-1 and TRBJ1-1; no clear D. The CDR3 extends over 14 amino acids. Trimming left V 7 bases short and J 0 bases short, with 15 bases between. Germline V CDR1 and CDR2: SQVTM, ANQGSEA. This chain's CDR3 is CSGCSGRLNTEAFF. The CDR3 DNA is TGCAGCGGCTGCTCTGGGCGGCTGAACACTGAAGCTTTCTTT. The variable domain in full, completed from reference TRBV29-1 and TRBJ1-1, reads SAVISQKPSRDICQRGTSLTIQCQVDSQVTMMFWYRQQPGQSLTLIATANQGSEATYESGFVIDKFPISRPNLTFSTLTVSNMSPEDSSIYLCSGCSGRLNTEAFFGQGTRLTVV.

J is TRBJ1-1 and V is TRBV6-1; no clear D gene. CDR3 length equals 13 residues. Germline assignment: CDR1 MNHNS and CDR2 SASEGT. V lost 6 bases and J lost 4, with 12 bases in between. CDR3 nucleotides: TGTGCCAGCAGAGGCAGATCCGGCACTGAAGCTTTCTTT. Translation gives CASRGRSGTEAFF.

The chain couples TRBV29-1 to TRBJ1-2; perhaps TRBD1 as D (6 bases). Trimming stripped 7 bases from V and 8 bases from J, with 17 bases between. Germline V lookup: CDR1 SQVTM, CDR2 ANQGSEA. The CDR3 spans 12 residues. The CDR3 protein is CSATGYQGGYTF. CDR3 in DNA: TGCAGCGCCACAGGGTACCAAGGAGGCTACACCTTC. The whole variable domain, filled in from reference TRBV29-1 and TRBJ1-2, reads SAVISQKPSRDICQRGTSLTIQCQVDSQVTMMFWYRQQPGQSLTLIATANQGSEATYESGFVIDKFPISRPNLTFSTLTVSNMSPEDSSIYLCSATGYQGGYTFGSGTRLTVV.

This chain's CDR3 is CASSPLGVTDTQYF. CDR3 DNA: TGTGCCAGCAGCCCTTTGGGGGTCACAGATACGCAGTATTTT. The chain employs TRBV27 and TRBJ2-3; the D gene could be TRBD1 or TRBD2 (5 bases each). CDR1 and CDR2 (germline): MNHEY, SMNVEV (reference sequence). V shed 6 bases and J shed 2 bases, with 12 bases lying between them. The CDR3 covers 14 residues.

The gene calls are TRBV5-1 and TRBJ2-7; D possibly corresponds to TRBD1 (5 bases). V gave up 4 bases and J gave up 5 bases, with 16 bases separating them. The CDR3 sequence is 14 residues long. CDR1 is SGHRS and CDR2 is YFSETQ in the germline V gene. The CDR3 here is CASSLQQVFHEQYF. In DNA, the CDR3 is TGCGCCAGCAGCCTGCAACAGGTGTTCCACGAGCAGTACTTC. The variable domain in full, completed from reference TRBV5-1 and TRBJ2-7, reads KAGVTQTPRYLIKTRGQQVTLSCSPISGHRSVSWYQQTPGQGLQFLFEYFSETQRNKGNFPGRFSGRQFSNSRSEMNVSTLELGDSALYLCASSLQQVFHEQYFGPGTRLTVT.

This chain joins TRBV6-5 and TRBJ2-5; 9 bases are a match to TRBD1. Per germline, CDR1 MNHEY and CDR2 SVGAGI. After removal of 8 bases from V and 9 bases from J, the junction contained 13 bases not matched to a gene. The CDR3 has 14 amino acids. This chain's CDR3 is CASSGQGPAGAQYF. The CDR3 nucleotides read TGTGCCAGCTCTGGACAGGGGCCGGCCGGGGCCCAGTACTTC.